In its sample, the clone carrying this T cell receptor (beta chain) was seen a few times. As yet, its antigen is unknown. Here immunoSEQ multiplex PCR was the method, and the copy in TCRdb shows in-frame clones only, minus some. This repertoire shows 110,000 to 150,000 clones, 80% to 90% found once; its top ten account for approximately 8%. This record comes from a study of T cell responses to AZD1222 COVID-19 vaccine. Study overall: It was second doses at about 4 or about 12 weeks that were pooled.

Study-level findings and limits: In a largely white British group with more females than males, clonal diversity was possibly underestimated. Repertoire sampling was restricted to post-peak T cell response timepoints. Two AZD1222 doses significantly raised spike-specific TCR breadth and depth over controls.

Looked up from germline, CDR1 is LNHDA and CDR2 is SQIVND (reference sequence). The CDR3 consists of 16 residues. The V gene lost 7 bases and the J gene lost 3 bases, with 21 bases spanning the gap. J is TRBJ1-2 and V is TRBV19; D may be TRBD1 (5 bases). The sequence came from an adult in good health. The specimen comprised peripheral blood, sampled on day 0 of AZD1222 vaccination. The CDR3 nucleotides read TGTGCCAGTAAGGATGATCCGGGACTATCGGACTATGGCTACACCTTC. This translates into CASKDDPGLSDYGYTF.